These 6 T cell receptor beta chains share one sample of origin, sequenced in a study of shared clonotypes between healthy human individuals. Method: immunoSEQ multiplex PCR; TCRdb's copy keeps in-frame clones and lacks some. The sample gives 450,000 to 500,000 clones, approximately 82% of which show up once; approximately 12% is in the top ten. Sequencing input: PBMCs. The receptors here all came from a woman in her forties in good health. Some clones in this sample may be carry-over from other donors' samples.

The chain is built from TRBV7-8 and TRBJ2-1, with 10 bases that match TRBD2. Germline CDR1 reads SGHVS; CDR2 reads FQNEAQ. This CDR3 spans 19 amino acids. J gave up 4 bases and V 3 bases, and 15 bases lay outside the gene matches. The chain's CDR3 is CASSLTSGSRGGSYNEQFF. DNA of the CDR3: TGTGCCAGCAGCTTGACTAGCGGGTCGAGGGGTGGGAGTTACAATGAGCAGTTCTTC. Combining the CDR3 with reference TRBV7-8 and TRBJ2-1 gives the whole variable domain GAGVSQSPRYKVAKRGQDVALRCDPISGHVSLFWYQQALGQGPEFLTYFQNEAQLDKSGLPSDRFFAERPEGSVSTLKIQRTQQEDSAVYLCASSLTSGSRGGSYNEQFFGPGTRLTVL.

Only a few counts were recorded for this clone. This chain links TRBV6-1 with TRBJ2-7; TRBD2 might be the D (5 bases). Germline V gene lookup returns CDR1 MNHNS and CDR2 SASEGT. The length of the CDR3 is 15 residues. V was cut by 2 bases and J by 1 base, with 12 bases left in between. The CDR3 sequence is CASSEHWESSYEQYF. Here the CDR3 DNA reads TGTGCCAGCAGTGAACATTGGGAGTCTTCCTACGAGCAGTACTTC.

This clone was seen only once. For the CDR3, the DNA is TGTGCCAGCAGCTTATTGGCTGGCCAGGGAAGGAGCACAGATACGCAGTATTTT. This sequence encodes CASSLLAGQGRSTDTQYF. The rearrangement links TRBV7-9 to TRBJ2-3, with a possible D match to TRBD1 (5 bases). CDR1 is SEHNR and CDR2 is FQNEAQ in the germline V gene (reference sequence). V shed 2 bases and J shed 0 bases, with 18 bases lying between them. This CDR3 is 18 amino acids long.

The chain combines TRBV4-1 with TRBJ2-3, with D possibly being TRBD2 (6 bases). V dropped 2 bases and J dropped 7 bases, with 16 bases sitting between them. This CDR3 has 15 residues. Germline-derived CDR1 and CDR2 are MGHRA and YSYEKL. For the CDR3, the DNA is TGCGCCAGCAGCCAACGAGGAGGGATCGCCTATACGCAGTATTTT. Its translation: CASSQRGGIAYTQYF.

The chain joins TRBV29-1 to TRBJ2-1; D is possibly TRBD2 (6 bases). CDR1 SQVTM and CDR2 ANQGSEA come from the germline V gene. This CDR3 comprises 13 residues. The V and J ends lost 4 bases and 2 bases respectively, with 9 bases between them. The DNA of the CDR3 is TGCAGCGTTGTAGGCGGGACCTACAATGAGCAGTTCTTC. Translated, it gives CSVVGGTYNEQFF.

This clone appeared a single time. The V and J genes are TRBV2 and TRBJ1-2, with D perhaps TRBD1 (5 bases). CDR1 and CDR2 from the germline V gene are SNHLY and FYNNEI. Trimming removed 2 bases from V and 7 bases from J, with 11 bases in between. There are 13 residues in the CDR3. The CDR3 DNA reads TGTGCCAGCAGTGAACGGCAAAGGGGTGGCTACACCTTC. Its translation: CASSERQRGGYTF.